The 13 T cell receptor beta chains in this list originate from one sample, sequenced in a study of T cells after posttransplantation cyclophosphamide. Assay: immunoSEQ multiplex PCR; the TCRdb copy retains only in-frame clones and omits some. Observed are about 36,000 clones, no singletons, with the top ten taking 1% to 1.5%. Input material: PBMCs. The receptors were gathered from a girl between 5 and 17 years old in good health, CMV-negative, and a related stem cell transplant donor.

This clone was recorded many times. V gene TRBV7-3 combines with J gene TRBJ2-1; TRBD1 might be the D (6 bases). The germline V and J ends were trimmed by 2 bases and 0 bases, with 8 bases remaining between them. Germline lookup yields CDR1 SGHTA and CDR2 FQGTGA. This CDR3 comprises 15 residues. In DNA, the CDR3 is TGTGCCAGCAGCTTACAGGGGCCCTCCTACAATGAGCAGTTCTTC. This translates into CASSLQGPSYNEQFF.

This clone showed up just a few times. The gene calls are TRBV2 and TRBJ2-7; TRBD1 matches 7 bases. V lost 6 bases and J lost 4; bases outside the gene matches: 9. The CDR3 spans 14 residues. Germline V gene lookup returns CDR1 SNHLY and CDR2 FYNNEI. CDR3 protein: CASRETGPTYEQYF. The CDR3 DNA is TGTGCCAGCAGGGAGACAGGGCCCACTTACGAGCAGTACTTC.

This clone was observed many times. The chain links TRBV19 to TRBJ2-1; perhaps TRBD2 as D (7 bases). The V end was cut by 7 bases, the J end by 0 bases, with 19 bases between. Germline values: CDR1 LNHDA, CDR2 SQIVND (reference sequence). This CDR3 region has 17 residues. CDR3 coding DNA: TGTGCCAGTACCTTATTTGGGGGGGCTAGCTCCTACAATGAGCAGTTCTTC. Amino acid sequence: CASTLFGGASSYNEQFF.

This clone was recorded many times. J is TRBJ1-5 and V is TRBV28, with unresolved D. Trimming shortened V by 6 bases and J by 4 bases, and 10 bases separated the two germline ends. This CDR3 comprises 13 residues. Germline CDR1 and CDR2: MDHEN and SYDVKM. The CDR3, as DNA: TGTGCCAGCAGGACAAACCTGAATCAGCCCCAGCATTTT. This sequence encodes CASRTNLNQPQHF. Full variable domain (remainder filled in from reference TRBV28 and TRBJ1-5): DVKVTQSSRYLVKRTGEKVFLECVQDMDHENMFWYRQDPGLGLRLIYFSYDVKMKEKGDIPEGYSVSREKKERFSLILESASTNQTSMYLCASRTNLNQPQHFGDGTRLSIL.

This clone appeared many times. The rearrangement joins TRBV7-7 to TRBJ2-3; TRBD2 matches at 8 bases. CDR3 size: 15 residues. CDR1 and CDR2 (germline): SSHAT, FNYEAQ (reference sequence). With V trimmed by 1 base and J by 0 bases, 0 bases remained unmatched. The CDR3, as DNA: TGTGCCAGCAGCTTAGTAGCGGGGAGCACAGATACGCAGTATTTT. This sequence encodes CASSLVAGSTDTQYF.

This clone came up many times. This chain links TRBV13 with TRBJ2-1; D is possibly TRBD2 (6 bases). Trimming pared 5 bases from V and 9 bases from J, leaving 17 bases between. The CDR3 runs 14 residues. Per the germline V gene, CDR1 is PRHDT and CDR2 is FYEKMQ (reference sequence). DNA of the CDR3: TGTGCCAGCAGCCGACAACCCCGGGGGAGTGAGCAGTTCTTC. Translating gives CASSRQPRGSEQFF.

This clone was seen a handful of times. This sequence joins TRBV28 and TRBJ2-7, with D perhaps TRBD1 (6 bases). From germline, CDR1 is MDHEN and CDR2 SYDVKM. The V end lost 3 bases, the J end lost 0 bases, and 12 bases lay between the germline ends. The CDR3 spans 15 residues. This CDR3 reads CASSFPRTDSYEQYF. Here the CDR3 DNA reads TGTGCCAGCAGTTTCCCTAGGACAGACTCCTACGAGCAGTACTTC.

In this sample, this clone turned up many times. The V and J genes are TRBV4-1 and TRBJ2-2; 10 bases fit TRBD2. This CDR3 spans 15 amino acids. V lost 0 bases and J lost 8; bases outside the gene matches: 3. Germline assignment: CDR1 MGHRA and CDR2 YSYEKL. The DNA for the CDR3 is TGCGCCAGCAGCCAAGAGGGACTAGCGTTGGGGGAGCTGTTTTTT. Translated: CASSQEGLALGELFF.

This clone was seen more than once but under ten times. This chain connects TRBV28 to TRBJ2-1; D is possibly TRBD1 (6 bases). V was trimmed by 4 bases and J by 1 base, leaving 23 bases between them. Germline CDR1 reads MDHEN; CDR2 reads SYDVKM. This CDR3 is 19 amino acids long. CDR3 sequence: CASSSRTVNPHWSYNEQFF. The CDR3 DNA sequence: TGTGCCAGCAGTTCCCGGACAGTTAATCCTCATTGGTCCTACAATGAGCAGTTCTTC.

This chain links TRBV9 with TRBJ2-1; no firm D call. This CDR3 is built from 15 residues. Germline loops: CDR1 SGDLS, CDR2 YYNGEE. V dropped 3 bases and J dropped 0 bases, with 10 bases sitting between them. The CDR3 nucleotides read TGTGCCAGCAGCGGGTCTATAAGCTCCTACAATGAGCAGTTCTTC. This encodes CASSGSISSYNEQFF. Full variable domain (missing parts from reference TRBV9 and TRBJ2-1): DSGVTQTPKHLITATGQRVTLRCSPRSGDLSVYWYQQSLDQGLQFLIQYYNGEERAKGNILERFSAQQFPDLHSELNLSSLELGDSALYFCASSGSISSYNEQFFGPGTRLTVL.

The chain has TRBV5-1 and TRBJ2-3; 9 nucleotides line up with TRBD1. This CDR3 is built from 14 residues. Germline V gives CDR1 SGHRS, CDR2 YFSETQ. The V gene end was trimmed by 4 bases and the J gene end by 9 bases; junction bases not matched to a gene: 9. This CDR3 reads CASSTGQGRDTQYF. CDR3 DNA: TGCGCCAGCAGCACCGGACAGGGGAGGGACACGCAGTATTTT.

This clone was observed at least ten times. The chain employs TRBV20-1 and TRBJ2-2; weak D call: TRBD1 (5 bases). V gave up 4 bases and J gave up 7 bases, with 7 bases separating them. CDR3 length: 11 amino acids. Germline V CDR1 and CDR2: DFQATT, SNEGSKA (reference sequence). The CDR3 DNA sequence: TGCAGTGCTAAGGGGAACGGGGAGCTGTTTTTT. The encoded protein is CSAKGNGELFF.

The J gene is TRBJ1-2, the V gene TRBV19; D is unclear. Trimming shortened V by 3 bases and J by 4 bases, and 15 bases separated the two germline ends. Germline-derived CDR1 and CDR2 are LNHDA and SQIVND (reference sequence). The CDR3 spans 15 residues. Here the CDR3 DNA reads TGTGCCAGTAGTATCCGACGGGGATCGCCCTATGGCTACACCTTC. This gives the protein CASSIRRGSPYGYTF.